Below, 7 T cell receptor beta chains from the same sample are listed, as sequenced in a study of blood T cell repertoires in COVID-19. TCRdb keeps only in-frame clones here, not all; method: immunoSEQ multiplex PCR. Among around 130,000 clones listed, approximately 88% were seen once. Sample: peripheral blood. The receptors derive from a man between 60 and 75 years old with active or convalescent COVID-19.

This chain connects TRBV6-6 to TRBJ1-4; D gene uncertain. Trimming shortened V by 5 bases and J by 1 base, and 11 bases separated the two germline ends. The CDR3 spans 15 residues. From germline, CDR1 is MNHNY and CDR2 SVGAGI (reference sequence). The CDR3 here is CASSKQIGTNEKLFF. The CDR3, as DNA: TGTGCCAGCAGTAAACAGATTGGAACTAATGAAAAACTGTTTTTT.

The rearrangement joins TRBV5-4 to TRBJ2-7, with TRBD1 as a possible D gene (7 bases). The CDR3 is 16 residues long. V was cut by 4 bases and J by 4 bases, with 21 bases left in between. Germline values: CDR1 SGHNT, CDR2 YYREEE (reference sequence). In DNA, the CDR3 is TGTGCCAGCAGCCCACGCAGGGGGGCAGAGTCATACGAGCAGTACTTC. Residues: CASSPRRGAESYEQYF.

The chain carries TRBV20-1 and TRBJ1-1; TRBD1 is a possible D gene (5 bases). This CDR3 has 11 residues. Germline V gene data show CDR1 as DFQATT and CDR2 as SNEGSKA (reference sequence). The CDR3, as DNA: TGCAGCAAAGGACGCGGGGGTGAAGCTTTCTTT. Its translation: CSKGRGGEAFF.

This chain links TRBV5-1 with TRBJ1-1; D remains unclear. The CDR3 is 14 amino acids. Germline CDR1 reads SGHRS; CDR2 reads YFSETQ. V dropped 5 bases and J dropped 1 base, with 12 bases sitting between them. The CDR3 loop reads CASRVGSRNTEAFF. The DNA of the CDR3 is TGCGCCAGCAGGGTCGGGTCCAGGAACACTGAAGCTTTCTTT.

The chain couples TRBV5-1 to TRBJ1-1; D possibly corresponds to TRBD1 (5 bases). The CDR3 runs 13 residues. The germline CDR1 and CDR2 sequences are SGHRS and YFSETQ. V was shortened by 2 bases and J by 1 base, with 6 bases between the two germline ends. The CDR3: CASSFRENTEAFF. CDR3 sequence (DNA): TGCGCCAGCAGCTTCAGGGAGAACACTGAAGCTTTCTTT. Based on the CDR3 plus reference TRBV5-1 and TRBJ1-1, the full variable domain is KAGVTQTPRYLIKTRGQQVTLSCSPISGHRSVSWYQQTPGQGLQFLFEYFSETQRNKGNFPGRFSGRQFSNSRSEMNVSTLELGDSALYLCASSFRENTEAFFGQGTRLTVV.

The chain employs TRBV7-8 and TRBJ2-7, with TRBD2 matching 8 bases. The CDR3 is 15 residues long. CDR1 and CDR2 (germline): SGHVS, FQNEAQ. Trimming at V came to 2 bases and at J to 2 bases, leaving 5 bases not matched to a gene. The CDR3 DNA is TGTGCCAGCAGCTTAACCGGGACTAGACCCTACGAGCAGTACTTC. It is translated as CASSLTGTRPYEQYF. Variable domain in full (rest from reference TRBV7-8 and TRBJ2-7): GAGVSQSPRYKVAKRGQDVALRCDPISGHVSLFWYQQALGQGPEFLTYFQNEAQLDKSGLPSDRFFAERPEGSVSTLKIQRTQQEDSAVYLCASSLTGTRPYEQYFGPGTRLTVT.

This chain links TRBV18 with TRBJ1-2; a possible D gene is TRBD1 (6 bases). The V end lost 8 bases, the J end lost 3 bases, and 16 bases lay between the germline ends. Looked up from germline, CDR1 is KGHSH and CDR2 is LQKENI. This CDR3 region has 14 residues. Here the CDR3 reads CASLQTGSDYGYTF. CDR3 DNA sequence: TGTGCCAGCCTACAAACAGGGAGCGACTATGGCTACACCTTC.